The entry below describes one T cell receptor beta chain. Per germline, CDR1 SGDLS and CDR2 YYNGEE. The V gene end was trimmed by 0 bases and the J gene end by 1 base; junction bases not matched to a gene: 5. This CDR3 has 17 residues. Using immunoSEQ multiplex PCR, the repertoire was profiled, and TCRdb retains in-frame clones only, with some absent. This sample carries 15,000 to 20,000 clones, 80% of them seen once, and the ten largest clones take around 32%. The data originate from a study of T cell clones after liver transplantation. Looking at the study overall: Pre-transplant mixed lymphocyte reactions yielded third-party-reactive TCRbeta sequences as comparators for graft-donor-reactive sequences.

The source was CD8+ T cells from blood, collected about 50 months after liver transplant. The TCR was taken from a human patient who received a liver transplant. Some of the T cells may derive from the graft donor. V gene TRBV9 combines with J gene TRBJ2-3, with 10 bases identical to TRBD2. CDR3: CASSVGPGTSGTDTQYF. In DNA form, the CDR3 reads TGTGCCAGCAGCGTAGGCCCTGGGACTAGCGGCACAGATACGCAGTATTTT.